Listed below are T cell receptor beta chains from one sample, sequenced in a study of T cell changes during pregnancy in multiple sclerosis. Generated by immunoSEQ multiplex PCR, the TCRdb table keeps only in-frame clones and is missing some. The data show around 83,000 clones, 90% to 95% seen once. The sample was CD4+ T cells from peripheral blood mononuclear cells, taken in the second trimester of pregnancy. The source is a female donor with multiple sclerosis, enrolled in a pregnancy study. CDR3s include the opening cysteine and the closing phenylalanine or tryptophan. A D gene is named only where the DNA matches it firmly. Where a row states a size, it is once, few, many or the class of an expanded clone; other rows omit it.

J gene: TRBJ2-5; V gene: TRBV20-1; clone size: NA; D gene: NA; CDR3 protein: CSARSGAPPDF; CDR3 DNA: TGCAGTGCTAGATCAGGGGCCCCTCCTGACTTC
J gene: TRBJ2-3; V gene: TRBV9; clone size: NA; D gene: NA; CDR3 protein: CASSVGSSIDTDTQYF; CDR3 DNA: TGTGCCAGCAGCGTCGGGAGCTCTATAGACACAGATACGCAGTATTTT
J gene: TRBJ1-1; V gene: TRBV13; clone size: NA; D gene: TRBD1; CDR3 protein: CASSARQGYTEAFF; CDR3 DNA: TGTGCCAGCAGCGCGAGACAGGGGTACACTGAAGCTTTCTTT
J gene: TRBJ2-7; V gene: TRBV6-1; clone size: NA; D gene: NA; CDR3 protein: CASRRDSPYEQYF; CDR3 DNA: TGTGCCAGCAGGCGGGACAGCCCCTACGAGCAGTACTTC
J gene: TRBJ2-1; V gene: TRBV27; clone size: NA; D gene: TRBD2; CDR3 protein: CASSGGTLAGKYNEQFF; CDR3 DNA: TGTGCCAGCAGCGGGGGAACTCTAGCGGGGAAGTACAATGAGCAGTTCTTC
J gene: TRBJ2-7; V gene: TRBV7-2; clone size: NA; D gene: TRBD2; CDR3 protein: CASSLESGSSSYEQYF; CDR3 DNA: TGTGCCAGCAGCTTAGAGAGCGGGAGTTCTTCCTACGAGCAGTACTTC
J gene: TRBJ2-5; V gene: TRBV5-1; clone size: NA; D gene: TRBD1; CDR3 protein: CASSLTPLSDRGEKTQYF; CDR3 DNA: TGCGCCAGCAGCCTCACCCCTTTATCCGACAGGGGGGAAAAGACCCAGTACTTC
J gene: TRBJ2-5; V gene: TRBV7-8; clone size: NA; D gene: TRBD1; CDR3 protein: CASSSDRGHGETQYF; CDR3 DNA: TGTGCCAGCAGCTCGGACAGGGGGCATGGGGAGACCCAGTACTTC
J gene: TRBJ1-6; V gene: TRBV5-1; clone size: medium-sized; D gene: NA; CDR3 protein: CASSLGDGANSPLHF; CDR3 DNA: TGCGCCAGCAGCTTGGGAGACGGAGCAAATTCACCCCTCCACTTT
J gene: TRBJ2-5; V gene: TRBV6-5; clone size: NA; D gene: NA; CDR3 protein: CASSYGFGRGQETQYF; CDR3 DNA: TGTGCCAGCAGTTACGGGTTCGGGAGAGGCCAAGAGACCCAGTACTTC
J gene: TRBJ2-7; V gene: TRBV15; clone size: NA; D gene: TRBD1; CDR3 protein: CATSRQTRGHYEQYF; CDR3 DNA: TGTGCCACCAGCAGACAGACCAGGGGGCACTACGAGCAGTACTTC
J gene: TRBJ2-5; V gene: TRBV7-6; clone size: NA; D gene: TRBD1; CDR3 protein: CASSLSGTGGSVKTQYF; CDR3 DNA: TGTGCCAGCAGCTTAAGTGGGACAGGGGGTTCTGTGAAGACCCAGTACTTC
J gene: TRBJ2-2; V gene: TRBV2; clone size: NA; D gene: TRBD2; CDR3 protein: CASSPSGGARTGELFF; CDR3 DNA: TGTGCCAGCAGTCCTAGCGGGGGGGCTAGGACCGGGGAGCTGTTTTTT
J gene: TRBJ2-1; V gene: TRBV30; clone size: NA; D gene: TRBD2; CDR3 protein: CAWARDSGVYNEQFF; CDR3 DNA: TGTGCCTGGGCTCGGGATAGCGGGGTCTACAATGAGCAGTTCTTC
J gene: TRBJ2-2; V gene: TRBV7-9; clone size: once; D gene: NA; CDR3 protein: CASSLGSGYTGELFF; CDR3 DNA: TGTGCCAGCAGCTTAGGTAGCGGTTACACCGGGGAGCTGTTTTTT
J gene: TRBJ1-4; V gene: TRBV2; clone size: NA; D gene: TRBD1; CDR3 protein: CASSEAGTGGGGEKLFF; CDR3 DNA: TGTGCCAGCAGTGAAGCCGGGACAGGGGGCGGAGGTGAAAAACTGTTTTTT
J gene: TRBJ1-1; V gene: TRBV20-1; clone size: many; D gene: NA; CDR3 protein: CSARQPGKAFF; CDR3 DNA: TGCAGTGCCAGACAGCCAGGGAAAGCTTTCTTT
J gene: TRBJ2-1; V gene: TRBV2; clone size: once; D gene: NA; CDR3 protein: CASSELYSYNEQFF; CDR3 DNA: TGTGCCAGCAGTGAACTGTACTCCTACAATGAGCAGTTCTTC
J gene: TRBJ1-1; V gene: TRBV5-1; clone size: NA; D gene: TRBD1; CDR3 protein: CASSKYRTGPGTEAFF; CDR3 DNA: TGCGCCAGCAGCAAATACCGGACAGGACCGGGGACTGAAGCTTTCTTT
J gene: TRBJ2-7; V gene: TRBV25-1; clone size: NA; D gene: TRBD2; CDR3 protein: CASRGLAGGPSEQYF; CDR3 DNA: TGTGCCAGCAGGGGGCTAGCGGGGGGACCCTCCGAGCAGTACTTC
J gene: TRBJ1-5; V gene: TRBV6-1; clone size: few; D gene: NA; CDR3 protein: CASSEVARYQPQHF; CDR3 DNA: TGTGCCAGCAGTGAAGTAGCGAGGTATCAGCCCCAGCATTTT
J gene: TRBJ1-6; V gene: TRBV7-9; clone size: NA; D gene: NA; CDR3 protein: CASSLGPRGDSPLHF; CDR3 DNA: TGTGCCAGCAGCTTGGGTCCACGGGGGGATTCACCCCTCCACTTT
J gene: TRBJ2-7; V gene: TRBV7-2; clone size: NA; D gene: TRBD2; CDR3 protein: CASSLDLAGHEQYF; CDR3 DNA: TGTGCCAGCAGCTTAGACCTAGCGGGCCACGAGCAGTACTTC
J gene: TRBJ2-5; V gene: TRBV5-1; clone size: NA; D gene: NA; CDR3 protein: CASSWNGESQYF; CDR3 DNA: TGCGCCAGCAGCTGGAATGGGGAGTCCCAGTACTTC